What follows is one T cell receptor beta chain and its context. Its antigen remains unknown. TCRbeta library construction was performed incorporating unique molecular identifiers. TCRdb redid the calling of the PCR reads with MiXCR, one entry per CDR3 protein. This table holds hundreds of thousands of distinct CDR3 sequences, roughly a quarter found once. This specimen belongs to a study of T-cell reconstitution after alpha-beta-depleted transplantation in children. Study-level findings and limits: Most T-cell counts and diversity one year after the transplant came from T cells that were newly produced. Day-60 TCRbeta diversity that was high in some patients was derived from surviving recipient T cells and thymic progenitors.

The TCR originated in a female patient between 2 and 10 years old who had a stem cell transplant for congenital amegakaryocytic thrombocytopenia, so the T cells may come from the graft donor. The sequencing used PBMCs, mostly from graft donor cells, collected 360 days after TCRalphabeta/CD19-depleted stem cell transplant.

DNA for the CDR3: TGCGCCAGCAGCGAAGGACTAGCCCCCTACGAGCAGTACTTC. Residues: CASSEGLAPYEQYF. The V call is TRBV5-1, the J call TRBJ2-7; 8 positions match TRBD2. This CDR3 spans 14 amino acids. The germline CDR1 and CDR2 sequences are SGHRS and YFSETQ. The trim removed 4 bases at V and 2 bases at J, leaving 5 bases unmatched.